A selection of T cell receptor beta chains follows, all from one sample in a study of neurological immune-mediated disorders. TCRdb called the 5' RACE reads again in MiXCR, with one record for every CDR3 protein. Of 49,000 or so distinct CDR3 sequences in the sample, approximately 17% are singletons; the top ten hold roughly 4.5%. Sequencing was performed on PBMCs. These TCRs come from a man in his fifties or sixties in good health. The CDR3 runs from the conserved cysteine through the conserved F or W. The D gene is left open where the match is weak. The size of a clone is reported for some rows only, either as once, few or many, or as a class for expanded clones.

length: 17
J: TRBJ2-1
V: TRBV24-1
size: many
D: NA
DNA: TGTGCCACCAGTGATCCTTCGGGAGCGGCTTTTTACAATGAGCAGTTCTTC
CDR3: CATSDPSGAAFYNEQFF

length: 14
J: TRBJ2-4
V: TRBV5-1
size: many
D: NA
DNA: TGCGCCAGCAGCTCTGGGACGGGAAAAAACATTCAGTACTTC
CDR3: CASSSGTGKNIQYF

length: 13
J: TRBJ2-2
V: TRBV20-1
size: many
D: NA
DNA: TGCAGTGCTAGACAGGGGGGCACCGGGGAGCTGTTTTTT
CDR3: CSARQGGTGELFF

length: 16
J: TRBJ2-1
V: TRBV20-1
size: many
D: TRBD2
DNA: TGCAGTGCTAGGGCACGAGGGAGGGGATTCTACAATGAGCAGTTCTTC
CDR3: CSARARGRGFYNEQFF

length: 12
J: TRBJ1-5
V: TRBV29-1
size: many
D: NA
DNA: TGCAGCGTTGGGTCTGGCAATCAGCCCCAGCATTTT
CDR3: CSVGSGNQPQHF

length: 14
J: TRBJ2-3
V: TRBV7-6
size: many
D: TRBD1
DNA: TGTGCCAGCAGCCTAGGGACAGGCACAGATACGCAGTATTTT
CDR3: CASSLGTGTDTQYF

length: 16
J: TRBJ2-7
V: TRBV5-1
size: many
D: NA
DNA: TGCGCCAGCAGCTTGGAGCAGGGGCTCAACTCCTACGAGCAGTACTTC
CDR3: CASSLEQGLNSYEQYF

length: 17
J: TRBJ2-6
V: TRBV5-1
size: many
D: TRBD1
DNA: TGCGCCAGCAGCACCGGGACAGGAATCTCTGGGGCCAACGTCCTGACTTTC
CDR3: CASSTGTGISGANVLTF

length: 13
J: TRBJ2-1
V: TRBV27
size: NA
D: TRBD2
DNA: TGTGCCAGCAGTCAGCGGGAGGGCGATGAGCAGTTCTTC
CDR3: CASSQREGDEQFF

length: 13
J: TRBJ1-1
V: TRBV28
size: many
D: NA
DNA: TGTGCCAGCAGGCGAAAACGGGTTATTGAAGCTTTCTTT
CDR3: CASRRKRVIEAFF

length: 15
J: TRBJ2-2
V: TRBV20-1
size: many
D: TRBD1
DNA: TGCAGTGCTAGACTCCGGGACAGGGGGCCCGGGGAGCTGTTTTTT
CDR3: CSARLRDRGPGELFF

length: 14
J: TRBJ2-1
V: TRBV9
size: many
D: NA
DNA: TGTGCCAGCAGCGCCGCTGGGACTCCAACAGAGCGGTTCTTC
CDR3: CASSAAGTPTERFF

length: 13
J: TRBJ1-1
V: TRBV27
size: many
D: NA
DNA: TGTGCCAGCAGTTTTCGAGGGAACACTGAAGCTTTCTTT
CDR3: CASSFRGNTEAFF

length: 10
J: TRBJ2-5
V: TRBV29-1
size: many
D: NA
DNA: TGCAGCGTTGCTCAACAGACCCAGTACTTC
CDR3: CSVAQQTQYF

length: 12
J: TRBJ1-1
V: TRBV20-1
size: many
D: NA
DNA: TGCAGTGCTAGAGATTTTGGAGGTCCTGCTTTCTTT
CDR3: CSARDFGGPAFF

length: 12
J: TRBJ2-3
V: TRBV7-6
size: many
D: NA
DNA: TGTGCCAGCAGCCCGGAAACAGATACGCAGTATTTT
CDR3: CASSPETDTQYF

length: 13
J: TRBJ1-4
V: TRBV20-1
size: many
D: TRBD1
DNA: TGCAGTGCTACCGGGACAGGGGGAGAAAAACTGTTTTTT
CDR3: CSATGTGGEKLFF

length: 16
J: TRBJ2-2
V: TRBV5-1
size: many
D: TRBD2
DNA: TGCGCCAGCAGCTTGTCTAGCGGGAGGAACACCGGGGAGCTGTTTTTT
CDR3: CASSLSSGRNTGELFF

length: 17
J: TRBJ2-7
V: TRBV20-1
size: many
D: NA
DNA: TGCAGTGCTAGAGAAACTCCTGTAAATAACTTATGCTACGAGCAGTACTTC
CDR3: CSARETPVNNLCYEQYF

length: 14
J: TRBJ2-7
V: TRBV5-1
size: many
D: NA
DNA: TGCGCCAGCAGCTTGGGGGACACGACCTACGAGCAGTACTTC
CDR3: CASSLGDTTYEQYF

length: 15
J: TRBJ1-4
V: TRBV5-1
size: many
D: TRBD1
DNA: TGCGCCAGCAGTCTGGTGGACAGGGGAGATGAAAAACTGTTTTTT
CDR3: CASSLVDRGDEKLFF

length: 15
J: TRBJ2-3
V: TRBV20-1
size: many
D: NA
DNA: TGCAGTGCTAGTGGGGACGTCCCCATGACAGATACGCAGTATTTT
CDR3: CSASGDVPMTDTQYF

length: 15
J: TRBJ1-2
V: TRBV25-1
size: many
D: NA
DNA: TGTGCCAGCAGTGAAAACCTAGGGATTGACTATGGCTACACCTTC
CDR3: CASSENLGIDYGYTF

length: 12
J: TRBJ2-1
V: TRBV30
size: NA
D: NA
DNA: TGTGCCTGGAGGGATCGGACCAATGAGCAGTTCTTC
CDR3: CAWRDRTNEQFF

length: 14
J: TRBJ2-7
V: TRBV14
size: NA
D: NA
DNA: TGTGCCAGCAGCCCCCCACTGGCCCCGCGCGAGCAGTACTTC
CDR3: CASSPPLAPREQYF

length: 14
J: TRBJ2-1
V: TRBV2
size: many
D: TRBD2
DNA: TGTGCCAGCAGTGTAGCGGGAAGCTACAATGAGCAGTTCTTC
CDR3: CASSVAGSYNEQFF

length: 17
J: TRBJ2-1
V: TRBV9
size: once
D: TRBD2
DNA: TGTGTCAGCAGCTACCAGCATGGGACTAGCGGTACTGAGGAGCAGTTCTTC
CDR3: CVSSYQHGTSGTEEQFF

length: 15
J: TRBJ2-7
V: TRBV15
size: few
D: TRBD1
DNA: TGTGCCACCAGACGAGACCAACAGGGGTTTCTCGAGCAGTACTTC
CDR3: CATRRDQQGFLEQYF

length: 14
J: TRBJ2-5
V: TRBV5-8
size: many
D: NA
DNA: TGTGCCAGCAGCTTGTTGGGGGAGAAAGAGACCCAGTACTTC
CDR3: CASSLLGEKETQYF

length: 15
J: TRBJ2-5
V: TRBV7-8
size: NA
D: NA
DNA: TGTGCCAGTGCGCTTGGGCGCCTGTACCAAGAGACCCAGTACTTC
CDR3: CASALGRLYQETQYF

length: 17
J: TRBJ1-5
V: TRBV12-3/TRBV12-4
size: many
D: NA
DNA: TGTGCCAGCAGTTTAGCCCTTACAGGCAATAGCAATCAGCCCCAGCATTTT
CDR3: CASSLALTGNSNQPQHF

length: 12
J: TRBJ2-5
V: TRBV29-1
size: many
D: NA
DNA: TGCAGCGTTGCCAAGGGACGGGAGACCCAGTACTTC
CDR3: CSVAKGRETQYF

length: 16
J: TRBJ2-2
V: TRBV5-1
size: many
D: TRBD2
DNA: TGCGCCAGCAGCTTGGCGTCGCTAGCGGGAGCCGGGGAGCTGTTTTTT
CDR3: CASSLASLAGAGELFF

length: 17
J: TRBJ2-6
V: TRBV5-1
size: many
D: NA
DNA: TGCGCCAGCAGGCCGGGGGCGCTACGCTCTGGGGCCAACGTCCTGACTTTC
CDR3: CASRPGALRSGANVLTF

length: 14
J: TRBJ2-7
V: TRBV12-3/TRBV12-4
size: many
D: NA
DNA: TGTGCCAGCAGTTTCTCAGACAGGTACTACGAGCAGTACTTC
CDR3: CASSFSDRYYEQYF

length: 14
J: TRBJ2-1
V: TRBV5-1
size: many
D: NA
DNA: TGCGCCAGCAGACGGGAACCCACCTACAATGAGCAGTTCTTC
CDR3: CASRREPTYNEQFF

length: 16
J: TRBJ1-2
V: TRBV4-3
size: many
D: NA
DNA: TGCGCCAGCAGCCAAGACCGAGGGACCCAACTCTATGGCTACACCTTC
CDR3: CASSQDRGTQLYGYTF

length: 18
J: TRBJ2-4
V: TRBV20-1
size: many
D: TRBD2
DNA: TGCAGTGCTAGGAGTGCGGGAGGGCCCGGACTAGCCAAAAACATTCAGTACTTC
CDR3: CSARSAGGPGLAKNIQYF

length: 16
J: TRBJ2-1
V: TRBV5-1
size: many
D: TRBD2
DNA: TGCGCCAGCAGCCTAAGGGGGACTAGCGGGTACAATGAGCAGTTCTTC
CDR3: CASSLRGTSGYNEQFF

length: 14
J: TRBJ2-1
V: TRBV2
size: NA
D: TRBD2
DNA: TGTGCCACCAAAGGGGAACTAGCGGGAATCGAGCAGTTCTTC
CDR3: CATKGELAGIEQFF

length: 14
J: TRBJ2-2
V: TRBV5-4
size: many
D: NA
DNA: TGTGCCAGCAGCTTAGGAGTAGCATCCGGGGAGCTGTTTTTT
CDR3: CASSLGVASGELFF